Here is one TCR beta chain with its context. Its antigen remains unknown. The record originates from a study of cytomegalovirus exposure and HLA in healthy donors. Whole-study results and caveats: In a later analysis, CMV-associated beta chains were mostly HLA-associated, it appeared. What a later analysis reportedly showed was that an Asian-associated ancestry cluster had fewer N-insertions than the approximately 670-donor mean.

The primer mix had 60 Vbeta and 13 Jbeta primers. This table comes from immunoSEQ multiplex PCR, and its TCRdb copy is limited to in-frame clones, with some not included. Here the sample table reports about 83,000 clones. From germline, CDR1 is SNHLY and CDR2 FYNNEI. This CDR3 spans 14 amino acids. V was pared by 6 bases and J by 5 bases, with 13 bases between. The sample consisted of PBMCs. This TCR derives from a man between 18 and 29 years old in good health and CMV-seropositive. This sequence joins TRBV2 and TRBJ1-4; possible D gene TRBD1, 6 bases. The CDR3 DNA sequence: TGTGCCAGCAGCCGGACAGCCTCAAATGAAAAACTGTTTTTT. Residues: CASSRTASNEKLFF.